This T cell receptor beta chain was captured by sequencing in a study of blood T cells in healthy people across ages. Overall study results and limits: TCR beta diversity per million T cells fell roughly linearly with age.

Then a second PCR, running roughly 6 to 11 cycles, was carried out with a sample-barcoded 5' primer and a J-beta primer mix. TCRdb ran MiXCR on the 5' RACE reads and lists one entry per CDR3 protein. Among about 1.6 million distinct CDR3 sequences listed, almost 35% were seen once. Trimming stripped 11 bases from V and 3 bases from J, with 16 bases between. The CDR3 totals 13 residues. Looked up from germline, CDR1 is ENHRY and CDR2 is SYGVKD. This clonotype showed up just a few times. No antigen is known for it. The chain links TRBV10-3 to TRBJ2-5; D possibly uses TRBD1 or TRBD2 (6 bases each). Sequencing input: blood. This receptor was identified in a woman between 25 and 40 years old in good health. The CDR3 coding sequence is TGTGCCCCAGAGGGGGACTCTGAAGAGACCCAGTACTTC. Amino acids: CAPEGDSEETQYF.